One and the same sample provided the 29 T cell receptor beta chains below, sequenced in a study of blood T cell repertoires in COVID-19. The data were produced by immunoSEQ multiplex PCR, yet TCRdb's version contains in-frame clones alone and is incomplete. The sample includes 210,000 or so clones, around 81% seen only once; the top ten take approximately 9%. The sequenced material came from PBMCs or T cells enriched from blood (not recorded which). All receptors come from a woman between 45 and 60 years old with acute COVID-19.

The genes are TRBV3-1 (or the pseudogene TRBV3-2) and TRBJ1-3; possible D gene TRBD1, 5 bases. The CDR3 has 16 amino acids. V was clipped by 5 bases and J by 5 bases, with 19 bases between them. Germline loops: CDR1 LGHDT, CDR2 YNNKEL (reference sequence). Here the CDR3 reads CASSAREVVRRNTIYF. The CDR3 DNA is TGTGCCAGCAGCGCCAGGGAGGTGGTCAGGAGAAACACCATATATTTT.

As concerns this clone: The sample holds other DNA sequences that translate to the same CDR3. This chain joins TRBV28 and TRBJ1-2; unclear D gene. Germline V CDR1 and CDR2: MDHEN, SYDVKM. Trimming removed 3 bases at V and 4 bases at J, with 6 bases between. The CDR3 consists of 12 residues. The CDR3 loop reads CASSLSPYGYTF. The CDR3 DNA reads TGTGCCAGCAGTTTGAGTCCCTATGGCTACACCTTC.

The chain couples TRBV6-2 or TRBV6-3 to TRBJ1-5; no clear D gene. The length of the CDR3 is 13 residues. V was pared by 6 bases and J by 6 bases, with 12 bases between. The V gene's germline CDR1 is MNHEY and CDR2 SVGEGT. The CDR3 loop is CASSLSEVQPQHF. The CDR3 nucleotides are TGTGCCAGCAGCCTTTCTGAGGTTCAGCCCCAGCATTTT.

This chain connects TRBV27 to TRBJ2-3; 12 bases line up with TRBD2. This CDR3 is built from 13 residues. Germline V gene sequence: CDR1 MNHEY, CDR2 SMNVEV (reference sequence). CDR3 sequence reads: CATSGSFADTQYF. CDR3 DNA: TGTGCGACTAGCGGGAGTTTTGCAGATACGCAGTATTTT.

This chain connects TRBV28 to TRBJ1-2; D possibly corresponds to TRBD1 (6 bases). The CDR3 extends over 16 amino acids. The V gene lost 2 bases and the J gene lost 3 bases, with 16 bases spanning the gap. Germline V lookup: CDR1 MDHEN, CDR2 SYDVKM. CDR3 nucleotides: TGTGCCAGCAGTTTACTCGGGACAAAAGGGGACTATGGCTACACCTTC. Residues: CASSLLGTKGDYGYTF.

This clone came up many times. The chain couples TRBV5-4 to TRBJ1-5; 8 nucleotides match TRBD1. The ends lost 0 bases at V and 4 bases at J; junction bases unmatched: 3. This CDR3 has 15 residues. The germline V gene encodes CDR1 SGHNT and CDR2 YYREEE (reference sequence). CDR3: CASSLARDRNQPQHF. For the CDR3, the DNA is TGTGCCAGCAGCTTGGCCCGGGACAGGAATCAGCCCCAGCATTTT.

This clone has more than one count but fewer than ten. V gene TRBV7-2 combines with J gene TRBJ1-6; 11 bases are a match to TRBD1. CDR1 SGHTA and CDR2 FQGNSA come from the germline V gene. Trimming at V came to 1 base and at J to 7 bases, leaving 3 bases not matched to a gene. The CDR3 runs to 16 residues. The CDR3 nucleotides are TGTGCCAGCAGCTTAGGGACAGGGGGCTGGAATTCACCCCTCCACTTT. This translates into CASSLGTGGWNSPLHF.

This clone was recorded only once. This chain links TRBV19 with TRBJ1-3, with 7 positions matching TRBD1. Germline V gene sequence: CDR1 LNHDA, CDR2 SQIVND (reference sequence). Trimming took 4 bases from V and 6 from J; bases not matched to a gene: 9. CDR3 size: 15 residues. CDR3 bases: TGTGCCAGTAGTACGACCGGGACAGCAGAAAACACCATATATTTT. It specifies CASSTTGTAENTIYF.

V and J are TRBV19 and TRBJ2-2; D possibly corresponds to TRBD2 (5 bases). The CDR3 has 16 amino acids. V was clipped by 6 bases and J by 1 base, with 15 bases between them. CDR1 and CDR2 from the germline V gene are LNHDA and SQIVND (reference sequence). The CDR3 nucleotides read TGTGCCAGTAGGCCCAATGAAGGGAGGAACACCGGGGAGCTGTTTTTT. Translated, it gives CASRPNEGRNTGELFF.

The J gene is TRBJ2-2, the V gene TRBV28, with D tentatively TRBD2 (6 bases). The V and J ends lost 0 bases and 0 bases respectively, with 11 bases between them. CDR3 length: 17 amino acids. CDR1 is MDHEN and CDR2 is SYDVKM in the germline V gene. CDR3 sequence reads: CASSLWAAGTNTGELFF. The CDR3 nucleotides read TGTGCCAGCAGTTTATGGGCTGCGGGGACGAACACCGGGGAGCTGTTTTTT.

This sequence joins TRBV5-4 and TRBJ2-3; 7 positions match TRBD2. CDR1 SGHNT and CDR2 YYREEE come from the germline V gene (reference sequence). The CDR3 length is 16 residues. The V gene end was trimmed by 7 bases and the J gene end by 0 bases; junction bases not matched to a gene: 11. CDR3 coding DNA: TGTGCCAGCGGGTTGTTGGGCGGGAGAAGCACAGATACGCAGTATTTT. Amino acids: CASGLLGGRSTDTQYF.

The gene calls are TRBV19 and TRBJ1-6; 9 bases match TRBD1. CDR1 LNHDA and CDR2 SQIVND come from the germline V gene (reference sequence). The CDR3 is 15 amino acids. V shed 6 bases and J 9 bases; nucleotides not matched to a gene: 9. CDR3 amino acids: CASSTQQGAGSPLHF. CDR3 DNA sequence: TGTGCCAGTAGCACCCAACAGGGGGCTGGTTCACCCCTCCACTTT.

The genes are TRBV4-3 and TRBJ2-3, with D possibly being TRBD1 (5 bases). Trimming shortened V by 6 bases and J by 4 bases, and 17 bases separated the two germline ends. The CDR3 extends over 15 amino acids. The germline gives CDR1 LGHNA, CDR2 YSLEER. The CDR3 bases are TGCGCCAGCAGTCTAACCTTACCAGGGCCAGATACGCAGTATTTT. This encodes CASSLTLPGPDTQYF.

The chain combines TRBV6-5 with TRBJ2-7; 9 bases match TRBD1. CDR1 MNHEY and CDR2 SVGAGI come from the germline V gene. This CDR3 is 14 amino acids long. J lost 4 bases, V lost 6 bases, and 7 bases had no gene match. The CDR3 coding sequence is TGTGCCAGCAGGAAATCCGGGACAGGGTACGAGCAGTACTTC. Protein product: CASRKSGTGYEQYF.

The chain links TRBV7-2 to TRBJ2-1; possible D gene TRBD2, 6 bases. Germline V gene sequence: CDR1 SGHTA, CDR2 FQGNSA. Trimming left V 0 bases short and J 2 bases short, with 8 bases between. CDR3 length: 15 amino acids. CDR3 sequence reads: CASSLASGTYNEQFF. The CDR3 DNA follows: TGTGCCAGCAGCTTAGCTAGCGGAACCTACAATGAGCAGTTCTTC.

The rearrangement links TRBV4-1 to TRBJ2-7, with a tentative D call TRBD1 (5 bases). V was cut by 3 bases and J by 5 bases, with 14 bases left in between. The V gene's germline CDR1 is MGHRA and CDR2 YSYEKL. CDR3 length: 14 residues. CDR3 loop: CASSHWGRADEQYF. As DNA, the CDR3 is TGCGCCAGCAGCCATTGGGGCCGCGCCGACGAGCAGTACTTC.

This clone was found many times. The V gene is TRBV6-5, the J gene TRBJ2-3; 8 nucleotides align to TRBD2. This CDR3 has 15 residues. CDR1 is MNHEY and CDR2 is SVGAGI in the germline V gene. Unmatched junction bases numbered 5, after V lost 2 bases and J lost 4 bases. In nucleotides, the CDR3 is TGTGCCAGCAGTTACCGGCGGGAGGTGGCAGATACGCAGTATTTT. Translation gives CASSYRREVADTQYF.

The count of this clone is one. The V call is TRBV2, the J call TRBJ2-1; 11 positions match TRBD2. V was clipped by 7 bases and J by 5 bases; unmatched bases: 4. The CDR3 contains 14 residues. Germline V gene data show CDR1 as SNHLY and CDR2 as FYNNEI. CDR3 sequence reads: CASKQGLADNEQFF. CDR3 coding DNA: TGTGCCAGCAAACAGGGACTAGCGGACAATGAGCAGTTCTTC.

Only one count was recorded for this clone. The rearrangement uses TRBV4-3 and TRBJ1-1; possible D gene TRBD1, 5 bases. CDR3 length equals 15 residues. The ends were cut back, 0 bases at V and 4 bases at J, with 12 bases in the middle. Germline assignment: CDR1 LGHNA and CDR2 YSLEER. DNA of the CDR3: TGCGCCAGCAGCCAAGAAGGGGTTTCAAGCACTGAAGCTTTCTTT. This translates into CASSQEGVSSTEAFF.

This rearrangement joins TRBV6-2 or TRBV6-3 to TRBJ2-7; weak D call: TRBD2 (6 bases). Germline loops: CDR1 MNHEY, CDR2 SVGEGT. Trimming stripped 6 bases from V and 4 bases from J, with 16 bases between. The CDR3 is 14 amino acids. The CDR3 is CASSMTRPTYEQYF. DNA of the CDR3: TGTGCCAGCAGCATGACTAGACCTACTTACGAGCAGTACTTC.

The CDR3 loop is CASSSLDRVEYF. The CDR3, as DNA: TGCGCCAGCAGCAGCCTGGACAGGGTCGAATACTTC. The V gene is TRBV5-1, the J gene TRBJ2-7; 8 bases align to TRBD1. Looked up from germline, CDR1 is SGHRS and CDR2 is YFSETQ. CDR3 length: 12 residues. J was trimmed by 13 bases and V by 4 bases; bases with no gene match: 10.

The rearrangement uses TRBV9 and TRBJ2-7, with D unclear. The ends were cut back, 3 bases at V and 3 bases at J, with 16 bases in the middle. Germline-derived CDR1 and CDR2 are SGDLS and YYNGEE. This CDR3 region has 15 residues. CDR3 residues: CASSATMNSHYEQYF. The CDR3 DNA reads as TGTGCCAGCAGCGCCACCATGAACAGTCACTACGAGCAGTACTTC.

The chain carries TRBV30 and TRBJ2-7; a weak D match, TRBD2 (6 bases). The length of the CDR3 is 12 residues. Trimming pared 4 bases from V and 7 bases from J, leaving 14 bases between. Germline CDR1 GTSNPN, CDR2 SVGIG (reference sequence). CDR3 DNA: TGTGCCTGGAATGGGGGGTTGCGGGAGCAGTACTTC. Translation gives CAWNGGLREQYF.

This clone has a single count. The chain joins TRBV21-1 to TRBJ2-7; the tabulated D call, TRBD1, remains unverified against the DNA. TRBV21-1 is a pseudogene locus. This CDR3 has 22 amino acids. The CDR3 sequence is CASSKTDRVVFQVLGLVHEQYF. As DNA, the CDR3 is TGTGCCAGCAGCAAGACGGACAGGGTTGTTTTTCAGGTGCTTGGATTGGTCCACGAGCAGTACTTC.

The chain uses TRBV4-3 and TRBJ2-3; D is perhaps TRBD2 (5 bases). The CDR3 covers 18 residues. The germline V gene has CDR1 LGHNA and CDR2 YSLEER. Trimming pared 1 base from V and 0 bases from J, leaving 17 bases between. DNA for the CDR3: TGCGCCAGCAGCCAAGGGGGAGCCGGGGATACCAGCACAGATACGCAGTATTTT. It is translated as CASSQGGAGDTSTDTQYF.

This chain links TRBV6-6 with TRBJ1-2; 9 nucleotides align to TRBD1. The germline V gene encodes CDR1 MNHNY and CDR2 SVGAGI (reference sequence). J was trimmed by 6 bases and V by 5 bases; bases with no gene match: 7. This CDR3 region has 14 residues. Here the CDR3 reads CASSGRDRVDGYTF. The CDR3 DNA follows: TGTGCCAGCAGTGGCCGGGACAGGGTAGATGGCTACACCTTC.

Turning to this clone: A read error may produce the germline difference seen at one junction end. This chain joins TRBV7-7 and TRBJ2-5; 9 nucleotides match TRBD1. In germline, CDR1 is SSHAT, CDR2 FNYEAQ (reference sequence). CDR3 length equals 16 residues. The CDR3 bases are TGTGCTAGCAGCTTAGGTGTACAGGGGGCAGGGGAGACCCAGTACTTC. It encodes CASSLGVQGAGETQYF.

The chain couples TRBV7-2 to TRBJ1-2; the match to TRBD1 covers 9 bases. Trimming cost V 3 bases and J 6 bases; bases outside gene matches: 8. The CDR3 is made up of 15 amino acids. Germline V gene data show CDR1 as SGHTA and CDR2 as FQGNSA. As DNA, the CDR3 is TGTGCCAGCAGCTTCGACAGGGGGAGGTCTAATGGCTACACCTTC. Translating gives CASSFDRGRSNGYTF.

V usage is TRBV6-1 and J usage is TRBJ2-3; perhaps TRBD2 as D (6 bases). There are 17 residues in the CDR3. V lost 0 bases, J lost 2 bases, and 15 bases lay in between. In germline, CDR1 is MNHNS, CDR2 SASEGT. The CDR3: CASSEAAAGRTTDTQYF. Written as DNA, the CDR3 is TGTGCCAGCAGTGAAGCGGCTGCGGGGAGGACCACAGATACGCAGTATTTT.